This is a list of T cell receptor beta chains from one sample in a study of cytomegalovirus exposure and HLA in healthy donors. Sequenced by immunoSEQ multiplex PCR; TCRdb stores in-frame clones only, minus some. Of 99,000 or so clones listed, around 80% are singletons. The specimen was PBMCs. The receptors here all came from a man between 18 and 29 years old in good health and CMV-seronegative. The CDR3 runs from the conserved cysteine through the conserved F or W. Each record gives: D gene, J gene, clone size, V gene, CDR3 DNA, CDR3 protein. The D gene is left open where the match is weak. Not every row has a clone size; where given, it reads once, few, many or a size class.

D gene: .
J gene: TRBJ1-6
clone size: .
V gene: TRBV10-3
CDR3 DNA: TGTGCCATCAGTGATGGGAGGACCCTCCACTTT
CDR3 protein: CAISDGRTLHF

D gene: .
J gene: TRBJ1-2
clone size: .
V gene: TRBV30
CDR3 DNA: TGTGCCTGGAGTGTCCAGGGGCCCACCTATGGCTACACCTTC
CDR3 protein: CAWSVQGPTYGYTF

D gene: TRBD2
J gene: TRBJ2-2
clone size: .
V gene: TRBV2
CDR3 DNA: TGTGCCAGCAGTGAAGAGGTGGCGGGAGGGGCCGGGGAGCTGTTTTTT
CDR3 protein: CASSEEVAGGAGELFF

D gene: TRBD2
J gene: TRBJ2-3
clone size: medium-sized
V gene: TRBV6-5
CDR3 DNA: TGTGCCAGCAGTTACTCGAGACTAGCCTTTGCAAGTTTT
CDR3 protein: CASSYSRLAFASF

D gene: TRBD1
J gene: TRBJ1-2
clone size: .
V gene: TRBV7-8
CDR3 DNA: TGTGCCAGCAGCTTAGAGGGGACAGCTGGCTACACCTTC
CDR3 protein: CASSLEGTAGYTF

D gene: TRBD2
J gene: TRBJ2-5
clone size: .
V gene: TRBV7-2
CDR3 DNA: TGTGCCAGCAGCCCCTCTAGCGGGAGGGGAGAGACCCAGTACTTC
CDR3 protein: CASSPSSGRGETQYF

D gene: .
J gene: TRBJ1-5
clone size: .
V gene: TRBV6-5
CDR3 DNA: TGTGCCAGCAGTTACAGGGGTGGGTTTGGTCGGCCCCAGCATTTT
CDR3 protein: CASSYRGGFGRPQHF

D gene: .
J gene: TRBJ2-3
clone size: .
V gene: TRBV21-1
CDR3 DNA: TGTGCCAACGGGGACTTCCAGAAGACGCAGTATTTT
CDR3 protein: CANGDFQKTQYF

D gene: .
J gene: TRBJ2-2
clone size: .
V gene: TRBV5-1
CDR3 DNA: TGCGCCAGCAGCTTGGAAAGCAACACCGGGGAGCTGTTTTTT
CDR3 protein: CASSLESNTGELFF

D gene: .
J gene: TRBJ1-1
clone size: .
V gene: TRBV28
CDR3 DNA: TGTGCCAGCAGTTTCCGGGAGACGAACACTGAAGCTTTCTTT
CDR3 protein: CASSFRETNTEAFF

D gene: TRBD2
J gene: TRBJ2-1
clone size: .
V gene: TRBV9
CDR3 DNA: TGTGCCAGCAGCGTAGGGTCTAGCGGGAGGGCTAGTGGGCAGTTCTTC
CDR3 protein: CASSVGSSGRASGQFF

D gene: TRBD1
J gene: TRBJ2-1
clone size: .
V gene: TRBV7-9
CDR3 DNA: TGTGCCAGCACTCCGACAGGGGTAAATGAGCAGTTCTTC
CDR3 protein: CASTPTGVNEQFF

D gene: TRBD2
J gene: TRBJ2-7
clone size: .
V gene: TRBV27
CDR3 DNA: TGTGCCAGCAGTTTAAGACTAGCGGGCCCCTACGAGCAGTACTTC
CDR3 protein: CASSLRLAGPYEQYF

D gene: TRBD1
J gene: TRBJ1-5
clone size: .
V gene: TRBV7-2
CDR3 DNA: TGTGCCAGCAGCCAATCGACAGGGCGGCGGCAGCCCCAGCATTTT
CDR3 protein: CASSQSTGRRQPQHF

D gene: .
J gene: TRBJ1-2
clone size: .
V gene: TRBV12-5
CDR3 DNA: TGTGCTAGTGGTTTGGTAGGGGCAGGGAACTATGGCTACACCTTC
CDR3 protein: CASGLVGAGNYGYTF

D gene: .
J gene: TRBJ2-5
clone size: .
V gene: TRBV7-2
CDR3 DNA: TGTGCCAGCAGCTTATACACATATCAAGAGACCCAGTACTTC
CDR3 protein: CASSLYTYQETQYF

D gene: .
J gene: TRBJ2-7
clone size: .
V gene: TRBV5-4
CDR3 DNA: TGTGCCAGCAGCCCCAACCTCGCGGGCAGCTCCTACGAGCAGTACTTC
CDR3 protein: CASSPNLAGSSYEQYF

D gene: TRBD2
J gene: TRBJ2-7
clone size: .
V gene: TRBV27
CDR3 DNA: TGTGCCAGCAGTTTATCCGGACTAGCGAGCTCCTACGAGCAGTACTTC
CDR3 protein: CASSLSGLASSYEQYF